These T cell receptor beta chains were read from a single sample in a study of CD8 T cells in Susac syndrome. TCRdb reprocessed the immunoSEQ multiplex PCR reads via MiXCR and lists one record per CDR3 protein. The table shows 200,000 or so distinct CDR3 sequences, with approximately 90% occurring only once. What was sequenced was CD8+ T cells from PBMCs. These TCRs come from a human donor with multiple sclerosis. The CDR3 runs from the conserved cysteine through the conserved F or W. A D gene is named only where the DNA matches it firmly. Size is omitted from some rows. Given values are once, few, many or a class for expanded clones.

D: NA
size: once
J: TRBJ1-2
V: TRBV13
DNA: TGTGCCAGCAGCTCCCCTTTGACAGCCAACTATGGCTACACCTTC
CDR3: CASSSPLTANYGYTF

D: TRBD2
size: NA
J: TRBJ2-7
V: TRBV6-6
DNA: TGTGCCAGCAGTCTGCTGGCGGGAGGGAGAGAGCAGTACTTC
CDR3: CASSLLAGGREQYF

D: TRBD2
size: NA
J: TRBJ2-3
V: TRBV9
DNA: TGTGCCAGCAGCGTAGGACAGGGACTAGCGGAAGATACGCAGTATTTT
CDR3: CASSVGQGLAEDTQYF

D: NA
size: NA
J: TRBJ1-2
V: TRBV3-1
DNA: TGTGCCAGCAGCGAGGCCTCGCAGGAGACGTTTAAGTATTATGGCTACACCTTC
CDR3: CASSEASQETFKYYGYTF

D: TRBD1
size: once
J: TRBJ2-7
V: TRBV6-5
DNA: TGTGCCAGCAGTTCCCCGGGACAGGGGCGCGAGCAGTACTTC
CDR3: CASSSPGQGREQYF

D: NA
size: NA
J: TRBJ1-2
V: TRBV4-3
DNA: TGCGCCAGCAGCCAGGAAGGATACTATGGCTACACCTTC
CDR3: CASSQEGYYGYTF

D: NA
size: NA
J: TRBJ1-5
V: TRBV20-1
DNA: TGCAGTGGAGTGCAGAAACCCAATCAGCCCCAGCATTTT
CDR3: CSGVQKPNQPQHF

D: NA
size: NA
J: TRBJ2-3
V: TRBV6-1
DNA: TGTGCCAGCAGCCAAACGGGGTCCTACAGGGGCACAGATACGCAGTATTTT
CDR3: CASSQTGSYRGTDTQYF

D: NA
size: NA
J: TRBJ1-5
V: TRBV5-6
DNA: TGTGCCAGCAGCATGTCAACGACAGCCGGTCAGCCCCAGCATTTT
CDR3: CASSMSTTAGQPQHF

D: NA
size: NA
J: TRBJ2-7
V: TRBV11-2
DNA: TGTGCCAGCAGCTTGGGCGGGGACTCCTACGAGCAGTACTTC
CDR3: CASSLGGDSYEQYF

D: NA
size: NA
J: TRBJ2-5
V: TRBV3-1
DNA: TGTGCCAGCAGCCAAGACTACGTTGATCAAGAGACCCAGTACTTC
CDR3: CASSQDYVDQETQYF

D: TRBD2
size: NA
J: TRBJ2-7
V: TRBV19
DNA: TGTGCCAGTAGTATAGAAGGCGGGAGGGCCTACGAGCAGTACTTC
CDR3: CASSIEGGRAYEQYF

D: TRBD1
size: NA
J: TRBJ1-3
V: TRBV12-3/TRBV12-4
DNA: TGTGCCAGCAGGGCCGCCACAGGGGAGGAAAACACCATATATTTT
CDR3: CASRAATGEENTIYF

D: NA
size: NA
J: TRBJ2-4
V: TRBV7-9
DNA: TGTGCCAGCACCCCTCAGGATAACATTCAGTACTTC
CDR3: CASTPQDNIQYF

D: TRBD2
size: NA
J: TRBJ2-5
V: TRBV29-1
DNA: TGCAGCGTTGGGGGCGGGAGCGAAGAGACCCAGTACTTC
CDR3: CSVGGGSEETQYF

D: TRBD2
size: NA
J: TRBJ2-5
V: TRBV27
DNA: TGTGCCAGCAGACAAACCCCTGGGGGGGAAATCGGGGAGACCCAGTACTTC
CDR3: CASRQTPGGEIGETQYF

D: NA
size: NA
J: TRBJ2-2
V: TRBV9
DNA: TGTGCCAGCAGCGTCCAGTCCCACGGGGTGGACACCGGGGAGCTGTTTTTT
CDR3: CASSVQSHGVDTGELFF

D: NA
size: NA
J: TRBJ2-7
V: TRBV5-6
DNA: TGTGCCAGCAGCCTTAGGGGGGAGCAGTACTTC
CDR3: CASSLRGEQYF

D: NA
size: NA
J: TRBJ2-7
V: TRBV5-4
DNA: TGTGCCAGCAGCCCTTACCCCGGAGGTTACGAGCAGTACTTC
CDR3: CASSPYPGGYEQYF

D: NA
size: NA
J: TRBJ1-1
V: TRBV5-1
DNA: TGCGCCAGCGCCTTGGACAGAAACACTGAAGCTTTCTTT
CDR3: CASALDRNTEAFF

D: NA
size: NA
J: TRBJ2-7
V: TRBV7-9
DNA: TGTGCCAGCAGCCCCAATACCTACGAGCAGTACTTC
CDR3: CASSPNTYEQYF

D: TRBD2
size: NA
J: TRBJ2-1
V: TRBV10-2
DNA: TGCGCCAGCAGTGACCTAGCGGCTGAGCAGTTCTTC
CDR3: CASSDLAAEQFF

D: NA
size: NA
J: TRBJ2-7
V: TRBV29-1
DNA: TGCAGCGTGTTGACCGACGCCGACGAGCAGTACTTC
CDR3: CSVLTDADEQYF

D: NA
size: NA
J: TRBJ1-1
V: TRBV5-4
DNA: TGTGCCAGCAGCTGGATCGGGAACACTGAAGCTTTCTTT
CDR3: CASSWIGNTEAFF

D: NA
size: NA
J: TRBJ1-4
V: TRBV7-9
DNA: TGTGCCAGCAGCTTAAGAAGATGGGGGGAGACTAATGAAAAACTGTTTTTT
CDR3: CASSLRRWGETNEKLFF

D: TRBD2
size: NA
J: TRBJ2-1
V: TRBV24-1
DNA: TGTGCCACCAGTGAGCTAGCGGGGGCCTATCAGTTCTTC
CDR3: CATSELAGAYQFF

D: NA
size: NA
J: TRBJ2-5
V: TRBV29-1
DNA: TGCAGCGTTGTTCTTGGACTCGGACAAGAGACCCAGTACTTC
CDR3: CSVVLGLGQETQYF

D: TRBD2
size: NA
J: TRBJ2-2
V: TRBV9
DNA: TGTGCCAGCAGCGTCGGTAGCGGGCCGGTAGTAACCGGGGAGCTGTTTTTT
CDR3: CASSVGSGPVVTGELFF

D: NA
size: NA
J: TRBJ2-3
V: TRBV6-1
DNA: TGTGCCAGCAGTCAATTAAGCCGTGGCCTCACAGATACGCAGTATTTT
CDR3: CASSQLSRGLTDTQYF

D: NA
size: NA
J: TRBJ1-5
V: TRBV5-6
DNA: TGTGCCAGCAGCTCCCAGGCGCAGCGCAATCAGCCCCAGCATTTT
CDR3: CASSSQAQRNQPQHF